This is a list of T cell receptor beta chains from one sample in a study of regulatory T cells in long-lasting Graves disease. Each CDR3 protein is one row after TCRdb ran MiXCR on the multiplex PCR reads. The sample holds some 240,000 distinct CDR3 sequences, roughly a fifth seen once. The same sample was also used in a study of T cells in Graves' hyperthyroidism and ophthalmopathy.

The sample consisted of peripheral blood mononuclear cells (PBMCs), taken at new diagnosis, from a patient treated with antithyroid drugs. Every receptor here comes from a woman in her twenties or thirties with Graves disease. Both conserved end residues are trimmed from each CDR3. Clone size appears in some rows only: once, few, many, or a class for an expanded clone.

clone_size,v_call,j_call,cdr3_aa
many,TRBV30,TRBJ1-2,AWSVPARRYGYT
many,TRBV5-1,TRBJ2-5,ASSLRPDQETQY
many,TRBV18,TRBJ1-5,ASSLGSGNQPQH
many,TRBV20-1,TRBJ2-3,SARGDTQY
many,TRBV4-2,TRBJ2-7,ASSQRTSGTSYEQY
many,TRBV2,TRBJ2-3,ATQRPFTDTQY
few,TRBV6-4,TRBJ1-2,ASSVVPSNYGYT
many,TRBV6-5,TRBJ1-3,ASSYSASSDNTIY
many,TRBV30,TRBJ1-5,AWSRGFQPQH
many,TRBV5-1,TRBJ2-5,ASSRGQGWETQY
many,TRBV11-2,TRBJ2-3,ASSLVAGGTDTQY
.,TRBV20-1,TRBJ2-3,SAIRTSGRRSTDTQY
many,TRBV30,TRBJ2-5,AWSAGVTKTQY
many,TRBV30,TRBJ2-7,AWSVGPGGPYEQY
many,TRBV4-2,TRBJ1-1,ASSQDAGRGEAF
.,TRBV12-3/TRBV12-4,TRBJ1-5,ASRYGGAGNQPQH
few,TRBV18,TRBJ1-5,ASSPGQNQPQH
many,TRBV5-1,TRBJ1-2,ASSADSYGYT
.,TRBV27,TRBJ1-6,ASRSGTDNSPLH
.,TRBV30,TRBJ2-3,ARSVGTSSTDTQY
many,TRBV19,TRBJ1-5,ASRWGRGSNQPQH
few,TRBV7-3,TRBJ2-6,ASSHLGGGAGANVLT
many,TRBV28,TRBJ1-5,ASSVRLTSNQPQH
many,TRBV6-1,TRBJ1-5,ASRDSGTGVQPQH
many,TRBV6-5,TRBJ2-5,ASSYLLGTGGETQY
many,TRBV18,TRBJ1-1,ASSPWTGLSGNTEAF
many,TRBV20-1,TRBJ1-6,SARDARTGGNSPLH
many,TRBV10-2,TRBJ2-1,ASSEGAAPHNEQF
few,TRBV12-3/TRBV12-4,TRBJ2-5,ASRFLGARETQY
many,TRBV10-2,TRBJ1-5,ASKLTGGSQPQH
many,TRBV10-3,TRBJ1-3,AISGGGNTIY
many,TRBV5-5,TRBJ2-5,ASSLGGAVYQETQY
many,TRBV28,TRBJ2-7,ASSATGGASYEQY
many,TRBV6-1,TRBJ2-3,ASSEAGGHYTDTQY
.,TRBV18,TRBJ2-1,GSSRDRVDEQF
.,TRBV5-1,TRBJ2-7,ASSRDRDDEQY